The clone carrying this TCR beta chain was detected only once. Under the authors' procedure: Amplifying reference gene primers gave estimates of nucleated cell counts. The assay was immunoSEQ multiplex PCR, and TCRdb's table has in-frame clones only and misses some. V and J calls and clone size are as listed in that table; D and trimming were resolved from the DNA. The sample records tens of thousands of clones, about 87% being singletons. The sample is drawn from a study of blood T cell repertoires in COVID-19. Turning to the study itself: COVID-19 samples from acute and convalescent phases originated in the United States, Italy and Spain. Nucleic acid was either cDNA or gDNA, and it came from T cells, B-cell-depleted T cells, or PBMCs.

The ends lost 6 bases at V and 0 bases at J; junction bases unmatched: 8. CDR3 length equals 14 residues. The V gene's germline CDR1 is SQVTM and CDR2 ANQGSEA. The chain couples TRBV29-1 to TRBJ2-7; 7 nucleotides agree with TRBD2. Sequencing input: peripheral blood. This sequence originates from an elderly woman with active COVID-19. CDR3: CSVSLTSDSYEQYF. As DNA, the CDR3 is TGCAGCGTGTCCCTAACTAGCGACTCCTACGAGCAGTACTTC.